This TCR beta chain was observed in a study of OX40 agonist ivuxolimab in advanced cancers. The overall study: Past anti-PD-1, anti-PD-L1 or anti-CTLA-4 therapy was accepted, and 30% to 50% had received some.

A note on this clone: Its antigen is currently unknown.

This CDR3 has 13 amino acids. Germline-derived CDR1 and CDR2 are MNHEY and SVGAGI. V was cut by 6 bases and J by 6 bases, with 11 bases left in between. Produced via immunoSEQ multiplex PCR; TCRdb's table is partial and in-frame only. The table includes tens of thousands of clones, about nine tenths detected once. Study-wide results and caveats: There were, on average, more expanded clones in CD8+ T cells than in CD4+. The antigen specificity of the peripheral T cells (those that were expanded) was not determined. Circulating CD4+ and CD8+ T cells showed clonal expansion by week 6 at 0.1 to 3.0 mg/kg.

The TCR comes from an adult with an advanced solid tumor such as melanoma, head and neck, liver or kidney cancer. The chain carries TRBV6-5 and TRBJ2-2; unclear D gene. This specimen consisted of CD4+ or CD8+ T cells sorted from blood, obtained in a trial of the OX40 agonist ivuxolimab. The CDR3 is CASSLLGSGELFF. As DNA, the CDR3 is TGTGCCAGCAGCCTCCTCGGCTCCGGGGAGCTGTTTTTT.